The 8 T cell receptor beta chains presented below share a single source sample, sequenced in a study of graft-versus-host responses after intestinal transplantation (dated by TCRdb to about 2021). Libraries came from the immunoSEQ multiplex PCR assay. TCRdb took over this immuneACCESS table, retaining in-frame rearrangements with V and J assigned. Such tables are incomplete; in checked studies, under half of the missing clones stem from an unresolved V gene, and the remainder is unexplained. This sample gives over 40,000 clones in total; 85% to 95% of them show up just once. Jointly, the top ten make up roughly 0.52% of the sample. The time point label for this specimen denotes: cells obtained before transplantation from donor or recipient. No antigen has been identified for these receptors. Specimen: unstimulated CD8+ T cells sorted from spleen or lymph node cells, collected before transplant. Every receptor here comes from a human donor who was the organ donor for an intestinal transplant.

The chain couples TRBV5-4 to TRBJ2-1; tentatively, D is TRBD1 (5 bases). The CDR3 is 16 amino acids. CDR1 and CDR2 (germline): SGHNT, YYREEE (reference sequence). Deletions cut 0 bases from V and 12 bases from J, with 22 bases between. The CDR3 region has the DNA TGTGCCAGCAGCTTGGAGGGGCGGCCTCTCCCGGATGGGCAGTTCTTC. The encoded protein is CASSLEGRPLPDGQFF.

As to this clone: Within the sample, other DNA sequences also encode this same CDR3. The chain combines TRBV19 with TRBJ2-7, with D unresolved. Trimming shortened V by 1 base and J by 7 bases, and 14 bases separated the two germline ends. Germline V gene lookup returns CDR1 LNHDA and CDR2 SQIVND (reference sequence). The CDR3 is 14 residues long. For the CDR3, the DNA is TGTGCCAGTAGTATAGGGTCTGGTCTGGGAGAGCAGTACTTC. This translates into CASSIGSGLGEQYF.

This clone was observed once. The chain joins TRBV13 to TRBJ2-7, with D perhaps TRBD2 (5 bases). V was shortened by 2 bases and J by 7 bases, with 15 bases between the two germline ends. Germline CDR1 and CDR2: PRHDT and FYEKMQ (reference sequence). This CDR3 spans 14 amino acids. The DNA of the CDR3 is TGTGCCAGCAGCTTATATTCTAGTTGGGAGGAGCAGTACTTC. This encodes CASSLYSSWEEQYF.

V is TRBV7-6 and J is TRBJ1-1; a weak D match, TRBD1 (5 bases). Trimming left V 0 bases short and J 5 bases short, with 13 bases between. This CDR3 region has 15 residues. CDR1 SGHVS and CDR2 FNYEAQ come from the germline V gene. The DNA of the CDR3 is TGTGCCAGCAGCTTAGCGCTTGCAGGGTGGACTGAAGCTTTCTTT. It yields the protein CASSLALAGWTEAFF.

The V call is TRBV5-4, the J call TRBJ1-6; 7 bases align to TRBD1. This CDR3 has 16 residues. V was pared by 0 bases and J by 9 bases, with 9 bases of the junction left unmatched. Germline CDR1 SGHNT, CDR2 YYREEE (reference sequence). Written as DNA, the CDR3 is TGTGCCAGCAGCTTGGGGATAGGGGGCGCGGGTTCACCCCTCCACTTT. Translated: CASSLGIGGAGSPLHF.

The chain has TRBV19 and TRBJ2-1; 9 bases align to TRBD2. V shed 6 bases, J shed 9 bases, and the junction held 12 bases outside the gene matches. This CDR3 contains 15 residues. CDR1 LNHDA and CDR2 SQIVND come from the germline V gene (reference sequence). The CDR3 protein is CASRTVPGLAVEQFF. The DNA of the CDR3 is TGTGCCAGTAGAACCGTCCCGGGACTAGCAGTTGAGCAGTTCTTC. The full variable domain, with the rest looked up from reference TRBV19 and TRBJ2-1, is DGGITQSPKYLFRKEGQNVTLSCEQNLNHDAMYWYRQDPGQGLRLIYYSQIVNDFQKGDIAEGYSVSREKKESFPLTVTSAQKNPTAFYLCASRTVPGLAVEQFFGPGTRLTVL.

This rearrangement joins TRBV13 to TRBJ2-7; 8 positions match TRBD2. Germline V gene data show CDR1 as PRHDT and CDR2 as FYEKMQ (reference sequence). There are 15 residues in the CDR3. Unmatched junction bases numbered 11, after V lost 4 bases and J lost 6 bases. Here the CDR3 DNA reads TGTGCCAGCAGCTCCTCTGGCGGGGGGCTCCGCGAGCAGTACTTC. Protein product: CASSSSGGGLREQYF.

The genes are TRBV5-1 and TRBJ2-2; D gene uncertain. This CDR3 has 13 amino acids. CDR1 and CDR2 from the germline V gene are SGHRS and YFSETQ. The V gene lost 0 bases and the J gene lost 7 bases, with 7 bases spanning the gap. CDR3 residues: CASSLDGFGELFF. The CDR3 DNA reads as TGCGCCAGCAGCTTGGATGGATTCGGGGAGCTGTTTTTT.